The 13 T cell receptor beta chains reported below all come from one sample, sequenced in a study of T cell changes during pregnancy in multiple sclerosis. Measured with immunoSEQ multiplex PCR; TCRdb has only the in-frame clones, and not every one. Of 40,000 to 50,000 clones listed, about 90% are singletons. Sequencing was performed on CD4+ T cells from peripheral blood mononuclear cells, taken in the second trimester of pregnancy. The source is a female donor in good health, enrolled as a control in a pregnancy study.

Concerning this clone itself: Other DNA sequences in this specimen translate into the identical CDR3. The CDR3 DNA reads TGTGCCAGCAGCTTAGACTTATACGGCTACACCTTC. It specifies CASSLDLYGYTF. J is TRBJ1-2 and V is TRBV7-9; D unclear. With 1 base removed from V and 8 bases from J, the gap between germline ends came to 8 bases. The CDR3 covers 12 residues. Germline loops: CDR1 SEHNR, CDR2 FQNEAQ (reference sequence).

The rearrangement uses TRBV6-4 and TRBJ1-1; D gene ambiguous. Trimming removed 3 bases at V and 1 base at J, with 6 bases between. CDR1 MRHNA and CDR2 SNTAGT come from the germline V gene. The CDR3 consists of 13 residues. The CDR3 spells CASSEYRNTEAFF. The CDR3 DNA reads TGTGCCAGCAGTGAGTACAGGAACACTGAAGCTTTCTTT.

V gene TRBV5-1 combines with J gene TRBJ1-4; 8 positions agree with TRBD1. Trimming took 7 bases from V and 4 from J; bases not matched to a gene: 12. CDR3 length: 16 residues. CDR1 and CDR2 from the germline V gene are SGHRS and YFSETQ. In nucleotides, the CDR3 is TGCGCCAGCGGTTCGTCAGGGGGCGATGGTAATGAAAAACTGTTTTTT. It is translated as CASGSSGGDGNEKLFF.

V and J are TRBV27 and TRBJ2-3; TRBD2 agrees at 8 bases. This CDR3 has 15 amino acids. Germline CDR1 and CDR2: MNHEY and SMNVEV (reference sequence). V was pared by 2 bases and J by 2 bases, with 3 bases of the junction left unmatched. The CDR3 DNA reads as TGTGCCAGCAGTTTAGTAGCGGGGAACACAGATACGCAGTATTTT. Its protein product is CASSLVAGNTDTQYF.

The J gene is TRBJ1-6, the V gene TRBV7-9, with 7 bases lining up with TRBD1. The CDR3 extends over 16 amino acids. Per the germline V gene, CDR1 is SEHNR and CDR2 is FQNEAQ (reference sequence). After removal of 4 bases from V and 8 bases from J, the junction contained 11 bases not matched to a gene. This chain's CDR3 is CASSSPPTGVYSPLHF. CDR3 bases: TGTGCCAGCAGCTCGCCCCCCACAGGGGTTTATTCACCCCTCCACTTT.

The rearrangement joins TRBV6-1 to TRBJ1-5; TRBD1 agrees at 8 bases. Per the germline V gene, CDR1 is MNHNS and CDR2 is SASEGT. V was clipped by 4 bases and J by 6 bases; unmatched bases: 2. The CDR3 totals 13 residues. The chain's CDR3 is CASSGDRSQPQHF. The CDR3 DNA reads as TGTGCCAGCAGTGGGGACAGGTCTCAGCCCCAGCATTTT.

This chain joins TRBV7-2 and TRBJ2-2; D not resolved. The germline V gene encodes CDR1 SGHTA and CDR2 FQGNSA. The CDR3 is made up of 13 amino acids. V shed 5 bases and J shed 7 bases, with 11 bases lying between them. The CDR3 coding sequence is TGTGCCAGCAGCCTACTTCAGGACGGGGAGCTGTTTTTT. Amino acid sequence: CASSLLQDGELFF.

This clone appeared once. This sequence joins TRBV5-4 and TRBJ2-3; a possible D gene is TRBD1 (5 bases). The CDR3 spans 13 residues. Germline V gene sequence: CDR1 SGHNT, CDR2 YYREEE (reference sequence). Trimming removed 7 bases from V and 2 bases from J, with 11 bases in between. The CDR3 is CASGGAVTDTQYF. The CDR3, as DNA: TGTGCCAGCGGTGGGGCCGTCACAGATACGCAGTATTTT.

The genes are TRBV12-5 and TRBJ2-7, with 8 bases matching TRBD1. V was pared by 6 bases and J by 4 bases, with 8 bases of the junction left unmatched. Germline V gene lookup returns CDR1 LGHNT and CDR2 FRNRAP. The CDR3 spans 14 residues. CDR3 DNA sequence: TGTGCTAGTGGAACCGGGACAGGCGGATACGAGCAGTACTTC. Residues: CASGTGTGGYEQYF.

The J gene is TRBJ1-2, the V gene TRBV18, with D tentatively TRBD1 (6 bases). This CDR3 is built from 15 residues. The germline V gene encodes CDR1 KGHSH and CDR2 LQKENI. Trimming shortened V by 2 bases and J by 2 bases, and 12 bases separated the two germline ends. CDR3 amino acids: CASSPGAGANYGYTF. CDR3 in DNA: TGTGCCAGCTCACCAGGGGCAGGGGCCAACTATGGCTACACCTTC. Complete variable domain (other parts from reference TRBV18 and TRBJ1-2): NAGVMQNPRHLVRRRGQEARLRCSPMKGHSHVYWYRQLPEEGLKFMVYLQKENIIDESGMPKERFSAEFPKEGPSILRIQQVVRGDSAAYFCASSPGAGANYGYTFGSGTRLTVV.

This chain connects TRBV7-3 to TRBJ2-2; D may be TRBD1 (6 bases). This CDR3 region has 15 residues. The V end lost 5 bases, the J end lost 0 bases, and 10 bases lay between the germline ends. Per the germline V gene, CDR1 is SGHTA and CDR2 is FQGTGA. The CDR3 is CASSPTGTNTGELFF. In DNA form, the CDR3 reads TGTGCCAGCAGCCCGACAGGAACGAACACCGGGGAGCTGTTTTTT.

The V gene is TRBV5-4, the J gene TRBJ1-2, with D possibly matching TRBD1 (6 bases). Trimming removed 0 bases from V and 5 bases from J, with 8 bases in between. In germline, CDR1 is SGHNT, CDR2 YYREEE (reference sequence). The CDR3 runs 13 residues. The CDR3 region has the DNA TGTGCCAGCAGCTTGGGACAGGTTTATGGCTACACCTTC. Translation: CASSLGQVYGYTF.

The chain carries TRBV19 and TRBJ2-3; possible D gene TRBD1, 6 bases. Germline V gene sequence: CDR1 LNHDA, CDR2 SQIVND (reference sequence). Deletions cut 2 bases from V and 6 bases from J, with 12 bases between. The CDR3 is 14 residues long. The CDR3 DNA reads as TGTGCCAGTAGTATAAGAACAGGGATCGATACGCAGTATTTT. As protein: CASSIRTGIDTQYF.